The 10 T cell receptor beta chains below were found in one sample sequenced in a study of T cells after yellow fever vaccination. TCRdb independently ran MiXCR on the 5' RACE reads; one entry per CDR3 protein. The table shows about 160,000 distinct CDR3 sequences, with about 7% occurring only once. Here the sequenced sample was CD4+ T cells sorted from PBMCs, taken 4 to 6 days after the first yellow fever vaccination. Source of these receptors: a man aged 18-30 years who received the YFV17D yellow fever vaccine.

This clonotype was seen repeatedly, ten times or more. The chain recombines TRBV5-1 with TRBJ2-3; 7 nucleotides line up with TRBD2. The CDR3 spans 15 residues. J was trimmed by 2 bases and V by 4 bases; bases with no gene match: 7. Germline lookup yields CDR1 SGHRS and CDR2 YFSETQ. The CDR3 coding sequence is TGCGCCAGCAGCCTGAGCGGGGAATACACAGATACGCAGTATTTT. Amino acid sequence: CASSLSGEYTDTQYF.

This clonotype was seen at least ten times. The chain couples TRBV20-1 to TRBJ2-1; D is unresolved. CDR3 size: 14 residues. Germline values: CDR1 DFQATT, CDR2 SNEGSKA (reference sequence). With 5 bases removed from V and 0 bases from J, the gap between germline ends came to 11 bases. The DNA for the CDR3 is TGCAGTGCTCGGACCTCCAACTCCTACAATGAGCAGTTCTTC. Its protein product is CSARTSNSYNEQFF.

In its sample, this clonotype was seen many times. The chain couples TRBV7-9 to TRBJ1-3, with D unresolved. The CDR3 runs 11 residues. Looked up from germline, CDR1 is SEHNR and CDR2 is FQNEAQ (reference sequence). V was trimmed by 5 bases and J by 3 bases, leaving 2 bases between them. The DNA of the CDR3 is TGTGCCAGCAGCAATGGAAACACCATATATTTT. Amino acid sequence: CASSNGNTIYF.

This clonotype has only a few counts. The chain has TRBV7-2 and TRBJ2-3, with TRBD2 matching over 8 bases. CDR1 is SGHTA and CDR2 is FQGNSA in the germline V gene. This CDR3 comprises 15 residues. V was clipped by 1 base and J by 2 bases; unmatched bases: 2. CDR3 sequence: CASSLVGGVTDTQYF. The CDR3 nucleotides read TGTGCCAGCAGCTTAGTCGGGGGGGTCACAGATACGCAGTATTTT.

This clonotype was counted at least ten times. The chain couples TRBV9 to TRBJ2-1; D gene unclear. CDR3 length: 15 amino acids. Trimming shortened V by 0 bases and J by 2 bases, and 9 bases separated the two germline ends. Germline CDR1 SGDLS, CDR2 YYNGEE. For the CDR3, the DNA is TGTGCCAGCAGCGTAGAAGTCCAGCCCTACAATGAGCAGTTCTTC. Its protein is CASSVEVQPYNEQFF.

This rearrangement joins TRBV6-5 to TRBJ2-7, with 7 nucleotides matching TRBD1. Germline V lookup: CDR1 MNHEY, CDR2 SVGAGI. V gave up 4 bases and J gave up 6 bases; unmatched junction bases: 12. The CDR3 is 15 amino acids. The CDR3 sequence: CASSSTNRGGGEQYF. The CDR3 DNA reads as TGTGCCAGCAGTTCCACAAACAGGGGTGGGGGCGAGCAGTACTTC.

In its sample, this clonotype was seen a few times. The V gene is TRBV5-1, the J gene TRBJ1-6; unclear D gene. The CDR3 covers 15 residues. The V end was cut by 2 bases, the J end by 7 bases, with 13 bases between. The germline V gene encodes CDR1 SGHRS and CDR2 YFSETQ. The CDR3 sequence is CASSFRGPENSPLHF. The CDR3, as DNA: TGCGCCAGCAGCTTCCGCGGTCCTGAGAATTCACCCCTCCACTTT.

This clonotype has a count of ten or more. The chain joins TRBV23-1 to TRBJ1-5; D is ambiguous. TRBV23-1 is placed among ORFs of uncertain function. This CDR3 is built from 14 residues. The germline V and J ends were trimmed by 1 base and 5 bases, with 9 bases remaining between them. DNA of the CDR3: TGCGCCAGCAGTCAATTTGGCGGGGATCAGCCCCAGCATTTT. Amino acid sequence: CASSQFGGDQPQHF.

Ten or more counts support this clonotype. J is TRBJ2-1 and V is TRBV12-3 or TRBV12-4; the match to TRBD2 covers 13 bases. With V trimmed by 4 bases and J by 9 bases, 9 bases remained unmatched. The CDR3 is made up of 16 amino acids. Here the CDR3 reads CASSSPPGLAGLEQFF. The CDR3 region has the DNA TGTGCCAGCAGTTCGCCACCGGGACTAGCGGGGCTTGAGCAGTTCTTC.

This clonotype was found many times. The CDR3 reads CASSQVEGAEGMNTEAFF. The CDR3 DNA reads as TGTGCCAGCAGCCAAGTTGAGGGGGCTGAGGGAATGAACACTGAAGCTTTCTTT. V usage is TRBV4-2 and J usage is TRBJ1-1; TRBD1 agrees at 7 bases. The CDR3 is 18 amino acids. Germline assignment: CDR1 LGHNA and CDR2 YNFKEQ. Trimming cost V 1 base and J 0 bases; bases outside gene matches: 11.